The T cell receptor beta chain described here comes from a study of blood T cell repertoires in COVID-19. Authors' methods: How many nucleated cells were present was estimated from reference gene primer amplification. The assay was immunoSEQ multiplex PCR, and TCRdb's table has in-frame clones only and misses some. V, J and clone size reflect that table, while D and trimming were determined from the DNA. This sample carries 99,000 or so clones, roughly 85% of them seen once, and the ten largest clones take roughly 4%. V trimming: 8 bases; J trimming: 6 bases; junction bases outside the gene matches: 5. The CDR3 spans 13 residues. Germline CDR1 and CDR2: MNHEY and SVGAGI.

The chain uses TRBV6-5 and TRBJ1-5; 9 bases are a match to TRBD1. The TCR comes from a man aged 45 to 65 with acute or convalescent COVID-19. The sample consisted of peripheral blood. CDR3 in amino acids: CASGDREGQPQHF. DNA of the CDR3: TGTGCCAGCGGGGACAGGGAAGGTCAGCCCCAGCATTTT.